What follows is one T cell receptor beta chain and its context. Trimming took 6 bases from V and 5 from J, leaving 12 bases between them. The CDR3 spans 13 residues. CDR1 is KGHSH and CDR2 is LQKENI in the germline V gene. These data come from a study of control samples from healthy donors and cancer patients. Clones were read by immunoSEQ multiplex PCR, and TCRdb kept only the in-frame ones, dropping some. The sample has 190,000 or so clones; roughly 93% are singletons. This sequence joins TRBV18 and TRBJ2-3; D is ambiguous. The sample comprised blood. This sequence was found in a man in his late teens or twenties in good health. The CDR3 sequence is CASSSLSGDTQYF. The CDR3 nucleotides read TGTGCCAGCTCGTCCTTATCCGGAGATACGCAGTATTTT.